This T cell receptor beta chain emerged from a study of response to subunit inactivated influenza vaccine. The study's findings and limits: Every seasonal influenza vaccination brings in few new T cells, the authors suggested.

This clonotype was picked up a small number of times. The antigen is undetermined. The CDR3 length is 14 residues. Germline loops: CDR1 SGDLS, CDR2 YYNGEE. V was clipped by 0 bases and J by 5 bases, with 11 bases between them. TCRdb reanalysed the RT-PCR reads using MiXCR and keeps one entry per CDR3 protein. This sample has 550,000 to 800,000 distinct CDR3 sequences; around a sixth occur once, and the top ten carry around 10%. The chain employs TRBV9 and TRBJ2-5; D gene uncertain. The source of this sequence is a man aged 50 to 59 who received an inactivated influenza vaccine. The sample in question was PBMCs from blood, obtained 12 days after vaccination. The CDR3 reads CASSVGPGLETQYF. The CDR3 DNA reads TGTGCCAGCAGCGTAGGACCGGGTTTGGAGACCCAGTACTTC.